This T cell receptor (beta chain) comes out of a study of T cell responses to AZD1222 COVID-19 vaccine. The germline V and J ends were trimmed by 4 bases and 6 bases, with 15 bases remaining between them. The CDR3 is 14 residues long. The V gene's germline CDR1 is MGHRA and CDR2 YSYEKL. Method: immunoSEQ multiplex PCR; TCRdb's copy keeps in-frame clones and lacks some. In the table there are tens of thousands of clones, around 90% of which are singletons. This material consisted of peripheral blood, taken on day 0 of AZD1222 vaccination. The source of this sequence is an adult in good health. The chain links TRBV4-1 to TRBJ1-1; D is unresolved. As DNA, the CDR3 is TGCGCCAGCAGCCCTAGCGGCACGGTAGCTGAAGCTTTCTTT. Translated: CASSPSGTVAEAFF.